This T cell receptor (beta chain) was sequenced in a study of blood T cell repertoires in COVID-19. Study-level information: In each case, the material was cDNA or gDNA derived from T cells, B-cell-depleted T cells, or PBMCs.

As processed by the authors: Estimated nucleated cell counts came from reference gene primer amplification. Some clones are missing from TCRdb's copy, which holds only in-frame ones; the method was immunoSEQ multiplex PCR. V and J calls and clone size follow that table, whereas D and trimming were derived from the DNA. The table records about 520,000 clones, roughly 85% of them present only once. This clone has a handful of counts. Germline values: CDR1 SGHNT, CDR2 YENEEA. The CDR3 has 15 residues. V was shortened by 1 base and J by 4 bases, with 13 bases between the two germline ends. This receptor was identified in a human donor in a cohort sampled during active COVID-19. Sequencing was done on a sample of peripheral blood. The rearrangement uses TRBV11-3 and TRBJ1-2, with D tentatively TRBD1 (6 bases). CDR3 sequence reads: CASSLVCGQLYGYTF. Here the CDR3 DNA reads TGTGCCAGCAGCTTAGTTTGTGGACAGCTCTATGGCTACACCTTC. The full variable domain, rest sourced from reference TRBV11-3 and TRBJ1-2, is EAGVVQSPRYKIIEKKQPVAFWCNPISGHNTLYWYLQNLGQGPELLIRYENEEAVDDSQLPKDRFSAERLKGVDSTLKIQPAELGDSAVYLCASSLVCGQLYGYTFGSGTRLTVV.